These T cell receptor beta chains were read from a single sample in a study of CD4+ T cells in melanoma. TCRdb keeps only in-frame clones here, not all; method: immunoSEQ multiplex PCR. The sample shows roughly 4,400 clones, 65% of them seen only once. The sequenced sample was cells from a culture (not recorded whether cultured in vitro). These receptor sequences come from a human donor with melanoma. CDR3s leave out the opening cysteine and the closing phenylalanine or tryptophan. The order of the fields is clone size, D gene, V gene, CDR3 length, J gene, CDR3 protein. The D gene is left open where the match is weak. Clone size, where shown, is once, few, many, or a class for clones that have expanded.

clone size: .
D gene: .
V gene: TRBV19
CDR3 length: 12
J gene: TRBJ1-5
CDR3 protein: ASSPGPLNEPQH

clone size: .
D gene: .
V gene: TRBV27
CDR3 length: 11
J gene: TRBJ2-7
CDR3 protein: ASSPGVYYEQY

clone size: few
D gene: .
V gene: TRBV7-9
CDR3 length: 12
J gene: TRBJ2-5
CDR3 protein: ASSPKSRLETQY

clone size: .
D gene: .
V gene: TRBV2
CDR3 length: 13
J gene: TRBJ1-5
CDR3 protein: ASSRGPAPNQPQH

clone size: .
D gene: TRBD1
V gene: TRBV4-1
CDR3 length: 12
J gene: TRBJ1-1
CDR3 protein: ASSNRQGMDEAF

clone size: .
D gene: TRBD2
V gene: TRBV27
CDR3 length: 11
J gene: TRBJ2-3
CDR3 protein: ASSWGGADTQY

clone size: .
D gene: TRBD1
V gene: TRBV5-1
CDR3 length: 13
J gene: TRBJ1-6
CDR3 protein: ASRPRTGEFSPLH

clone size: .
D gene: .
V gene: TRBV5-1
CDR3 length: 10
J gene: TRBJ2-7
CDR3 protein: ASSLKGNEQY

clone size: once
D gene: TRBD2
V gene: TRBV11-1
CDR3 length: 14
J gene: TRBJ2-3
CDR3 protein: ASSRGTSGNTDTQY

clone size: .
D gene: TRBD1
V gene: TRBV19
CDR3 length: 9
J gene: TRBJ2-5
CDR3 protein: ASRQGETQY

clone size: large
D gene: TRBD1
V gene: TRBV7-2
CDR3 length: 14
J gene: TRBJ1-2
CDR3 protein: ASSKGTGGYNYGYT

clone size: medium-sized
D gene: .
V gene: TRBV27
CDR3 length: 11
J gene: TRBJ1-1
CDR3 protein: ASSLYAGGRAF

clone size: once
D gene: TRBD2
V gene: TRBV30
CDR3 length: 12
J gene: TRBJ2-7
CDR3 protein: AWTGGGGSYEQY

clone size: .
D gene: .
V gene: TRBV4-3
CDR3 length: 12
J gene: TRBJ2-7
CDR3 protein: ASSQEDSSYEQY

clone size: few
D gene: TRBD1
V gene: TRBV19
CDR3 length: 14
J gene: TRBJ2-2
CDR3 protein: ASHAGTGGFTGELF

clone size: few
D gene: TRBD2
V gene: TRBV4-1
CDR3 length: 17
J gene: TRBJ2-3
CDR3 protein: ASSQDGLAGGSSTDTQY

clone size: .
D gene: TRBD1
V gene: TRBV2
CDR3 length: 16
J gene: TRBJ1-2
CDR3 protein: ASTWDRDRDSSSYGYT

clone size: once
D gene: TRBD2
V gene: TRBV5-5
CDR3 length: 13
J gene: TRBJ2-7
CDR3 protein: ASSLVIGGFYEQY

clone size: few
D gene: .
V gene: TRBV30
CDR3 length: 9
J gene: TRBJ1-3
CDR3 protein: AGQVGNTIY

clone size: .
D gene: .
V gene: TRBV4-2
CDR3 length: 12
J gene: TRBJ2-3
CDR3 protein: ASSRVLNTDTQY

clone size: .
D gene: TRBD1
V gene: TRBV14
CDR3 length: 12
J gene: TRBJ2-3
CDR3 protein: ASSLHRGTDTQY

clone size: once
D gene: TRBD1
V gene: TRBV5-1
CDR3 length: 13
J gene: TRBJ1-1
CDR3 protein: ASSWGQDVSSEAF

clone size: .
D gene: .
V gene: TRBV15
CDR3 length: 13
J gene: TRBJ2-2
CDR3 protein: ATSRDKGGTGELF

clone size: .
D gene: .
V gene: TRBV5-1
CDR3 length: 14
J gene: TRBJ1-1
CDR3 protein: ASSLAPPGRNTEAF

clone size: .
D gene: TRBD1
V gene: TRBV5-1
CDR3 length: 12
J gene: TRBJ1-2
CDR3 protein: ASSLVGQGDGYT

clone size: .
D gene: TRBD1
V gene: TRBV5-4
CDR3 length: 11
J gene: TRBJ2-2
CDR3 protein: ASSLEGGRELF

clone size: .
D gene: .
V gene: TRBV19
CDR3 length: 13
J gene: TRBJ1-1
CDR3 protein: ASSHNRVMNTEAF

clone size: once
D gene: .
V gene: TRBV3-1/TRBV3-2
CDR3 length: 12
J gene: TRBJ2-3
CDR3 protein: ASSRMQGAGTQY

clone size: medium-sized
D gene: .
V gene: TRBV6-4
CDR3 length: 13
J gene: TRBJ2-3
CDR3 protein: ASSDWPGSTDTQY

clone size: .
D gene: .
V gene: TRBV5-6
CDR3 length: 12
J gene: TRBJ1-4
CDR3 protein: ASSLGRGYEKLF

clone size: .
D gene: .
V gene: TRBV27
CDR3 length: 10
J gene: TRBJ1-1
CDR3 protein: ASSFGGAEAF

clone size: few
D gene: .
V gene: TRBV4-1
CDR3 length: 13
J gene: TRBJ1-4
CDR3 protein: ASSQPGGGEEKLF

clone size: .
D gene: TRBD1
V gene: TRBV27
CDR3 length: 13
J gene: TRBJ1-2
CDR3 protein: ASSLWARGGHGYT

clone size: medium-sized
D gene: .
V gene: TRBV7-8
CDR3 length: 15
J gene: TRBJ2-6
CDR3 protein: ASSSFGRGSGANVLT

clone size: once
D gene: .
V gene: TRBV9
CDR3 length: 14
J gene: TRBJ1-3
CDR3 protein: ASSVAGLSSGNTIY

clone size: .
D gene: .
V gene: TRBV18
CDR3 length: 13
J gene: TRBJ1-2
CDR3 protein: ASSREPEGYDGYT

clone size: .
D gene: .
V gene: TRBV27
CDR3 length: 13
J gene: TRBJ2-5
CDR3 protein: ASSLWGGLGETQY

clone size: few
D gene: .
V gene: TRBV27
CDR3 length: 12
J gene: TRBJ1-1
CDR3 protein: ASSLLPFYTEAF

clone size: .
D gene: TRBD1
V gene: TRBV5-6
CDR3 length: 13
J gene: TRBJ1-2
CDR3 protein: ASSTDRGPNYGYT

clone size: .
D gene: .
V gene: TRBV6-1
CDR3 length: 15
J gene: TRBJ2-1
CDR3 protein: ASSEEGGRQGEDEQF

clone size: .
D gene: .
V gene: TRBV6-5
CDR3 length: 13
J gene: TRBJ2-1
CDR3 protein: ASSPGTAPNNEQF

clone size: .
D gene: .
V gene: TRBV9
CDR3 length: 10
J gene: TRBJ2-3
CDR3 protein: ASSYRGHTQY

clone size: .
D gene: TRBD2
V gene: TRBV7-3
CDR3 length: 14
J gene: TRBJ2-2
CDR3 protein: ASSASGGANTGELF

clone size: .
D gene: .
V gene: TRBV5-1
CDR3 length: 12
J gene: TRBJ2-7
CDR3 protein: ASSTRDAYYEQY

clone size: few
D gene: TRBD1
V gene: TRBV9
CDR3 length: 12
J gene: TRBJ1-2
CDR3 protein: ASSARDRVDGYT

clone size: medium-sized
D gene: TRBD2
V gene: TRBV15
CDR3 length: 13
J gene: TRBJ2-5
CDR3 protein: ATSARRTSVETQY

clone size: .
D gene: .
V gene: TRBV29-1
CDR3 length: 11
J gene: TRBJ2-7
CDR3 protein: SVELGTRYEQY